These T cell receptor beta chains were read from a single sample in a study of blood T cell repertoires in COVID-19. Only in-frame clones appear in the TCRdb table, and some are missing; sequencing was by immunoSEQ multiplex PCR. The data show roughly 140,000 clones, around three quarters seen once. Sequencing was done on a sample of peripheral blood. These receptors were taken from a man in his sixties with acute or convalescent COVID-19. Both conserved end residues are part of each CDR3. A D gene is named only where the DNA matches it firmly. Not all rows give a size; the values are once, few, many and, for expanded clones, a class.

V	size	D	J	CDR3	DNA
TRBV7-6	once	TRBD2	TRBJ2-2	CASSRSGRYDTGELFF	TGTGCCAGCAGCCGTAGCGGGAGGTATGACACCGGGGAGCTGTTTTTT
TRBV7-2	-	TRBD2	TRBJ2-1	CASSLRGSSDEQFF	TGTGCCAGCAGCTTACGCGGGAGTAGCGATGAGCAGTTCTTC
TRBV18	-	-	TRBJ1-5	CASSPSAGGRVPQHF	TGTGCCAGCTCACCATCAGCAGGCGGGAGGGTGCCCCAGCATTTT
TRBV6-2/TRBV6-3	once	TRBD2	TRBJ2-5	CASSFPLAGVEETQYF	TGTGCCAGCAGTTTTCCGCTAGCGGGAGTCGAAGAGACCCAGTACTTC
TRBV18	-	TRBD2	TRBJ2-3	CASSASGGSSTDTQYF	TGTGCCAGCTCAGCCTCTGGCGGGAGTAGCACAGATACGCAGTATTTT
TRBV29-1	few	TRBD2	TRBJ2-7	CSVTTGTSHVEQYF	TGCAGCGTGACGACCGGGACTAGCCACGTCGAGCAGTACTTC
TRBV28	-	-	TRBJ2-2	CASSLEGRGGELFF	TGTGCCAGCAGTTTGGAGGGGCGGGGCGGGGAGCTGTTTTTT
TRBV6-5	-	-	TRBJ2-5	CAAGLGAETQYF	TGTGCTGCGGGTCTGGGTGCGGAGACCCAGTACTTC
TRBV12-5	once	TRBD2	TRBJ2-1	CASGFELAGVYEQFF	TGTGCTAGTGGTTTTGAACTAGCGGGAGTATATGAGCAGTTCTTC
TRBV24-1	-	TRBD1	TRBJ2-7	CATSDSRTGGYEQYF	TGTGCCACCAGTGATTCTCGGACAGGGGGATACGAGCAGTACTTC
TRBV5-4	-	-	TRBJ1-3	CASSLDTNSGNTIYF	TGTGCCAGCAGCTTGGACACGAACTCTGGAAACACCATATATTTT
TRBV5-4	-	-	TRBJ2-5	CASSLGVSQETQYF	TGTGCCAGCAGCTTAGGGGTTTCTCAAGAGACCCAGTACTTC
TRBV2	-	TRBD2	TRBJ2-1	CASMLLAGYNEQFF	TGTGCCAGCATGCTCCTAGCGGGGTACAATGAGCAGTTCTTC
TRBV29-1	-	TRBD2	TRBJ2-1	CSGALGRGGTGNEQFF	TGCAGCGGGGCCCTGGGACGGGGAGGGACGGGCAATGAGCAGTTCTTC
TRBV11-3	-	TRBD1	TRBJ2-3	CASSLGSAGGDTQYF	TGTGCCAGCAGCTTAGGATCGGCAGGGGGAGATACGCAGTATTTT
TRBV18	-	TRBD1	TRBJ1-3	CASSPGTGDSGNTIYF	TGTGCCAGCTCACCAGGAACAGGGGACTCTGGAAACACCATATATTTT
TRBV18	-	-	TRBJ1-2	CASSPPGQGYGYTF	TGTGCCAGCTCACCACCGGGGCAAGGCTATGGCTACACCTTC
TRBV5-1	-	TRBD1	TRBJ1-2	CASSRMGQPNYGYTF	TGCGCCAGCAGCCGGATGGGACAGCCTAACTATGGCTACACCTTC
TRBV20-1	-	TRBD2	TRBJ2-7	CSASGVAGGYEQYF	TGCAGTGCTAGTGGGGTAGCGGGAGGGTACGAGCAGTACTTC
TRBV24-1	-	TRBD1	TRBJ1-3	CATSEGTASGNTIYF	TGTGCCACCAGTGAGGGGACAGCCTCTGGAAACACCATATATTTT
TRBV5-4	-	TRBD2	TRBJ2-3	CASSIGGGLAGIDTQYF	TGTGCCAGCAGCATTGGGGGGGGACTAGCGGGAATAGATACGCAGTATTTT
TRBV19	-	-	TRBJ1-1	CASSMMRGRTEAFF	TGTGCCAGTAGTATGATGCGAGGTCGGACTGAAGCTTTCTTT
TRBV2	once	-	TRBJ2-1	CASQPGQGYNEQFF	TGTGCCAGCCAGCCGGGGCAGGGGTACAATGAGCAGTTCTTC
TRBV27	-	TRBD1	TRBJ2-7	CASSLSGGPTYEQYF	TGTGCCAGCAGTTTATCAGGGGGCCCTACCTACGAGCAGTACTTC
TRBV19	-	-	TRBJ1-3	CASSVKQGVSGNTIYF	TGTGCCAGTAGTGTTAAACAGGGCGTCTCTGGAAACACCATATATTTT
TRBV19	-	TRBD1	TRBJ1-5	CASRDGTGGKQPQHF	TGTGCCAGTAGGGATGGGACAGGGGGCAAGCAGCCCCAGCATTTT
TRBV30	few	TRBD2	TRBJ2-1	CAWRGTSGYNEQFF	TGTGCCTGGAGGGGGACTAGCGGTTACAATGAGCAGTTCTTC
TRBV7-9	-	-	TRBJ1-1	CASSSPDSPGTEAFF	TGTGCCAGCAGCTCCCCGGACAGCCCAGGCACTGAAGCTTTCTTT
TRBV7-6	-	TRBD1	TRBJ2-7	CASSPTGLMDYEQYF	TGTGCCAGCAGCCCGACAGGGCTTATGGACTACGAGCAGTACTTC
TRBV5-1	-	TRBD2	TRBJ2-1	CASSFSGRTVNEQFF	TGCGCCAGCAGCTTTAGCGGGAGAACGGTCAATGAGCAGTTCTTC
TRBV15	-	TRBD1	TRBJ2-5	CATSFDRGYEETQYF	TGTGCCACCAGTTTTGACAGGGGGTATGAAGAGACCCAGTACTTC
TRBV30	-	TRBD2	TRBJ2-6	CALTGLAASSGANVLTF	TGTGCCTTAACGGGACTAGCGGCAAGTTCTGGGGCCAACGTCCTGACTTTC
TRBV7-2	-	-	TRBJ1-1	CASSLGQFNTEAFF	TGTGCCAGCAGCTTAGGACAGTTCAACACTGAAGCTTTCTTT
TRBV28	-	-	TRBJ2-7	CASSLTVSYEQYF	TGTGCCAGCAGTTTAACGGTTTCCTACGAGCAGTACTTC
TRBV15	-	TRBD2	TRBJ2-7	CATSRAVAGASEQYF	TGTGCCACCAGCAGAGCGGTAGCGGGAGCGAGCGAGCAGTACTTC
TRBV24-1	-	-	TRBJ1-2	CATSDGYGYTF	TGTGCCACCAGTGACGGTTATGGCTACACCTTC
TRBV30	-	TRBD1	TRBJ1-6	CAWQGASDSPLHF	TGTGCCTGGCAGGGGGCTTCGGATTCACCCCTCCACTTT
TRBV4-2	-	-	TRBJ1-1	CASSQGGGQAFF	TGTGCCAGCAGCCAAGGCGGGGGGCAAGCTTTCTTT
TRBV19	-	TRBD2	TRBJ2-3	CASSISGLAGSTDTQYF	TGTGCCAGTAGTATTTCCGGACTAGCGGGAAGCACAGATACGCAGTATTTT
TRBV14	-	-	TRBJ1-3	CASSQDFPGQWTSGNTIYF	TGTGCCAGCAGCCAAGATTTCCCGGGACAATGGACCTCTGGAAACACCATATATTTT
TRBV6-2/TRBV6-3	-	-	TRBJ2-1	CASSYSDREQFF	TGTGCCAGCAGTTACTCTGATAGAGAGCAGTTCTTC
TRBV6-1	-	-	TRBJ1-1	CASSEDSGLEAFF	TGTGCCAGCAGTGAAGACTCTGGGCTTGAAGCTTTCTTT
TRBV2	-	TRBD1	TRBJ2-1	CASSEDLGTGGGGPDDEQFF	TGTGCCAGCAGTGAAGATTTAGGGACAGGGGGAGGAGGGCCTGACGATGAGCAGTTCTTC
TRBV7-9	few	TRBD1	TRBJ1-5	CASSLGTGKNNQPQHF	TGTGCCAGCAGCTTAGGGACAGGGAAGAACAATCAGCCCCAGCATTTT
TRBV5-6	-	TRBD2	TRBJ2-7	CASRIGQVAGGQYF	TGTGCCAGCAGAATAGGGCAGGTGGCGGGAGGGCAGTACTTC
TRBV11-2	-	-	TRBJ2-5	CASSPGDRLQGTQYF	TGTGCCAGCAGCCCGGGTGACAGGCTCCAAGGGACCCAGTACTTC
TRBV5-1	few	-	TRBJ1-4	CARLGGNEKLFF	TGCGCCCGTCTCGGGGGTAATGAAAAACTGTTTTTT